This T cell receptor beta chain was captured in a study of T cell responses to AZD1222 COVID-19 vaccine. TCRdb's table, derived via immunoSEQ multiplex PCR, lists solely in-frame clones and lacks some. The data show around 150,000 clones, 65% to 90% seen once. Broader study findings: Scientists sampled the repertoires only once the peak T cell response had passed. Donors in the cohort were predominantly white British and more often female, and clonal diversity was possibly underestimated.

As to this clone: Its specificity is not known.

The receptor was derived from an adult who received the MenACWY meningococcal vaccine as a control. The specimen comprised peripheral blood, sampled 28 days after the second dose of the MenACWY control vaccine.

CDR3 DNA: TGTGCCAGCAGCTTGGTTTCCATTTTTAACTATGGCTACACCTTC. Its protein is CASSLVSIFNYGYTF. The chain links TRBV5-4 to TRBJ1-2; D is unresolved. V gave up 0 bases and J gave up 1 base, with 10 bases separating them. This CDR3 has 15 amino acids. Germline V CDR1 and CDR2: SGHNT, YYREEE (reference sequence).